The 18 T cell receptor beta chains in this list originate from one sample, sequenced in a study of OX40 agonist ivuxolimab in advanced cancers. TCRdb's copy holds only in-frame clones and misses some; the assay was immunoSEQ multiplex PCR. The repertoire holds just over 70,000 clones, with 84% as singletons. The source was CD4+ or CD8+ T cells sorted from blood, collected in a trial of the OX40 agonist ivuxolimab. The receptors originated from an adult with an advanced solid tumor such as melanoma, head and neck, liver or kidney cancer.

V usage is TRBV9 and J usage is TRBJ2-1; D call uncertain. The V and J ends lost 0 bases and 4 bases respectively, with 11 bases between them. The germline V gene has CDR1 SGDLS and CDR2 YYNGEE. CDR3 length equals 15 residues. In DNA form, the CDR3 reads TGTGCCAGCAGCGTAGGCGACTCGGTATACAATGAGCAGTTCTTC. Translating it yields CASSVGDSVYNEQFF.

CDR3 nucleotides: TGTGCCAGCAGTCGACAGGGATCCGGCTATGGCTACACCTTC. Amino acids: CASSRQGSGYGYTF. The genes are TRBV9 and TRBJ1-2; the match to TRBD1 covers 7 bases. The germline CDR1 and CDR2 sequences are SGDLS and YYNGEE. The CDR3 consists of 14 residues. Germline trimming cut 5 bases from V and 4 bases from J; bases unmatched to any gene: 8.

This chain uses TRBV11-1 with TRBJ2-5; 8 positions agree with TRBD2. J lost 9 bases, V lost 6 bases, and 12 bases had no gene match. The CDR3 runs 14 residues. Germline CDR1 and CDR2: SGHAT and FQDESV (reference sequence). This chain's CDR3 is CASSIAGSGNAQYF. CDR3 in DNA: TGTGCCAGCAGTATAGCGGGGTCGGGGAACGCCCAGTACTTC.

A few counts support this clone. J is TRBJ2-3 and V is TRBV5-1; D remains unclear. CDR1 and CDR2 (germline): SGHRS, YFSETQ. The CDR3 runs to 11 residues. The V and J ends lost 4 bases and 0 bases respectively, with 0 bases between them. The DNA of the CDR3 is TGCGCCAGCAGCAGCACAGATACGCAGTATTTT. It yields the protein CASSSTDTQYF.

The rearrangement uses TRBV5-1 and TRBJ2-3, with 12 bases fitting TRBD2. With 1 base clipped from V and 4 bases from J, the junction kept 4 bases outside the gene matches. The CDR3 totals 16 residues. CDR1 is SGHRS and CDR2 is YFSETQ in the germline V gene. DNA for the CDR3: TGCGCCAGCAGCTTGATTCTAGCGGGAGGGCCAGATACGCAGTATTTT. Protein: CASSLILAGGPDTQYF.

The chain joins TRBV25-1 to TRBJ2-7; no reliable D call. The germline V gene has CDR1 MGHDK and CDR2 SYGVNS. CDR3 length: 14 amino acids. V was trimmed by 3 bases and J by 0 bases, leaving 9 bases between them. In DNA form, the CDR3 reads TGTGCCAGCAGTGATTTCGGCGGCTCCTACGAGCAGTACTTC. Its protein is CASSDFGGSYEQYF.

The chain has TRBV7-9 and TRBJ2-7; possibly TRBD2 for D (5 bases). The CDR3 runs 14 residues. V lost 1 base, J lost 5 bases, and 12 bases lay in between. Germline CDR1 SEHNR, CDR2 FQNEAQ (reference sequence). The CDR3 reads CASSLVGVGDEQYF. Written as DNA, the CDR3 is TGTGCCAGCAGCTTAGTCGGGGTCGGGGACGAGCAGTACTTC. Filled out from reference TRBV7-9 and TRBJ2-7, the complete variable domain reads DTGVSQNPRHKITKRGQNVTFRCDPISEHNRLYWYRQTLGQGPEFLTYFQNEAQLEKSRLLSDRFSAERPKGSFSTLEIQRTEQGDSAMYLCASSLVGVGDEQYFGPGTRLTVT.

This chain uses TRBV7-9 with TRBJ2-3; D is undetermined. This CDR3 contains 12 residues. Germline V gives CDR1 SEHNR, CDR2 FQNEAQ (reference sequence). V gave up 3 bases and J gave up 4 bases, with 5 bases separating them. Here the CDR3 DNA reads TGTGCCAGCAGCTTTTCAGCAGATACGCAGTATTTT. Translating gives CASSFSADTQYF.

This sequence joins TRBV7-2 and TRBJ1-5, with D unclear. V was shortened by 3 bases and J by 4 bases, with 4 bases between the two germline ends. The length of the CDR3 is 12 residues. Germline V gives CDR1 SGHTA, CDR2 FQGNSA. CDR3 DNA sequence: TGTGCCAGCAGCTTTTCTAATCAGCCCCAGCATTTT. Translated, it gives CASSFSNQPQHF.

The chain joins TRBV11-2 to TRBJ1-4; possibly TRBD1 for D (6 bases). Per germline, CDR1 SGHAT and CDR2 FQNNGV. This CDR3 is built from 15 residues. The V end lost 5 bases, the J end lost 7 bases, and 17 bases lay between the germline ends. The CDR3 sequence: CASSESPDSGEKLFF. CDR3 DNA: TGTGCCAGCAGCGAGTCCCCGGACAGCGGTGAAAAACTGTTTTTT.

This chain uses TRBV12-5 with TRBJ2-3; 10 bases are a match to TRBD1. Trimming at V came to 6 bases and at J to 1 base, leaving 1 base not matched to a gene. The CDR3 runs to 14 residues. Germline V gives CDR1 LGHNT, CDR2 FRNRAP. CDR3 protein: CASGGTGGTDTQYF. The CDR3 coding sequence is TGTGCTAGTGGGGGGACAGGGGGCACAGATACGCAGTATTTT.

The chain joins TRBV6-4 to TRBJ2-3, with 12 bases aligning to TRBD2. With V trimmed by 6 bases and J by 2 bases, 6 bases remained unmatched. The CDR3 extends over 16 amino acids. Germline V gene data show CDR1 as MRHNA and CDR2 as SNTAGT. CDR3 DNA: TGTGCCAGCAGCCGACTAGCGGGAGACAACACAGATACGCAGTATTTT. The encoded protein is CASSRLAGDNTDTQYF.

The V gene is TRBV19, the J gene TRBJ2-1; D not certain. V dropped 6 bases and J dropped 0 bases, with 9 bases sitting between them. The CDR3 runs to 14 residues. Germline assignment: CDR1 LNHDA and CDR2 SQIVND (reference sequence). The CDR3 DNA is TGTGCCAGTAGCGGGCTATTCTCCTACAATGAGCAGTTCTTC. Protein sequence: CASSGLFSYNEQFF.

This sequence joins TRBV9 and TRBJ2-7, with 7 bases aligning to TRBD1. CDR1 is SGDLS, CDR2 YYNGEE, per germline. After removal of 1 base from V and 1 base from J, the junction contained 5 bases not matched to a gene. CDR3 size: 15 residues. In nucleotides, the CDR3 is TGTGCCAGCAGCGTACGGACAGGACCGTCCTACGAGCAGTACTTC. Amino acids: CASSVRTGPSYEQYF. The entire variable domain, with the rest obtained from reference TRBV9 and TRBJ2-7, is as follows: DSGVTQTPKHLITATGQRVTLRCSPRSGDLSVYWYQQSLDQGLQFLIQYYNGEERAKGNILERFSAQQFPDLHSELNLSSLELGDSALYFCASSVRTGPSYEQYFGPGTRLTVT.

This clone has just one count. The chain employs TRBV5-4 and TRBJ2-5; the D is unclear. Trimming stripped 0 bases from V and 1 base from J, with 10 bases between. Germline V gives CDR1 SGHNT, CDR2 YYREEE (reference sequence). CDR3 length: 15 residues. CDR3 amino acids: CASSLGSPGQETQYF. The CDR3 coding sequence is TGTGCCAGCAGCTTGGGTAGTCCCGGCCAAGAGACCCAGTACTTC.

CDR3 DNA sequence: TGTGCCAGCAGCCGTGGGACAGGGGGAATCTATGGCTACACCTTC. Protein: CASSRGTGGIYGYTF. The chain is built from TRBV6-1 and TRBJ1-2; 11 nucleotides align to TRBD1. The length of the CDR3 is 15 residues. V shed 6 bases, J shed 4 bases, and the junction held 7 bases outside the gene matches. Germline CDR1 and CDR2: MNHNS and SASEGT.

The V call is TRBV5-5, the J call TRBJ2-2; D ambiguous. In germline, CDR1 is SGHKS, CDR2 YYEKEE (reference sequence). The CDR3 runs to 16 residues. Trimming removed 1 base at V and 3 bases at J, with 13 bases between. The CDR3 spells CASSLLLRAHTGELFF. CDR3 bases: TGTGCCAGCAGCTTGCTCTTAAGGGCACACACCGGGGAGCTGTTTTTT.

The chain is built from TRBV27 and TRBJ2-1; 9 bases are a match to TRBD1. Germline CDR1 MNHEY, CDR2 SMNVEV (reference sequence). The CDR3 length is 16 residues. The V segment lost 1 base and the J segment 2 bases; nucleotides outside the gene matches: 3. The CDR3 loop is CASSLLGQGPYNEQFF. CDR3 bases: TGTGCCAGCAGTTTATTGGGACAGGGCCCCTACAATGAGCAGTTCTTC.